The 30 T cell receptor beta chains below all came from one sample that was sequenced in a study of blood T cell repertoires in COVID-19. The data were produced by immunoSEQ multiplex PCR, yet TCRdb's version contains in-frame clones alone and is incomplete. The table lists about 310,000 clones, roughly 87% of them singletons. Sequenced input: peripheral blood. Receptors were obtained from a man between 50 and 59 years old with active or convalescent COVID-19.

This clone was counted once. CDR3 sequence reads: CSASRSTEAFF. In DNA form, the CDR3 reads TGCAGTGCTAGTCGCAGTACTGAAGCTTTCTTT. The chain is built from TRBV20-1 and TRBJ1-1; D is uncertain. Looked up from germline, CDR1 is DFQATT and CDR2 is SNEGSKA (reference sequence). CDR3 length equals 11 residues. V dropped 3 bases and J dropped 5 bases, with 7 bases sitting between them.

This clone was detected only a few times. The CDR3 DNA follows: TGTGCCAGCAGTTTGAGGGACATGGTCATCGAGCAGTACTTC. Its protein product is CASSLRDMVIEQYF. The rearrangement links TRBV6-7 to TRBJ2-7; weak D call: TRBD1 (6 bases). TRBV6-7 is an ORF, with its function uncertain. There are 14 residues in the CDR3. V gave up 4 bases and J gave up 6 bases, with 16 bases separating them.

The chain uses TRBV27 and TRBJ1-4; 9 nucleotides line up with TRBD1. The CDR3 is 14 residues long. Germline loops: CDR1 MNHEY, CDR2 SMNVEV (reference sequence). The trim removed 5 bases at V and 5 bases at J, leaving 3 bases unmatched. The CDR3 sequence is CASSRGTGNEKLFF. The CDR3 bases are TGTGCCAGCAGTCGAGGGACAGGGAATGAAAAACTGTTTTTT.

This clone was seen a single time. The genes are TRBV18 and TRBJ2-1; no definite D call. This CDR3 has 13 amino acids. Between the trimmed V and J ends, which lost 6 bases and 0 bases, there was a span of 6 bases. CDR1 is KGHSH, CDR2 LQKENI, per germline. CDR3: CASSRSSYNEQFF. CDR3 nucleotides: TGTGCCAGCTCCCGCAGCTCCTACAATGAGCAGTTCTTC. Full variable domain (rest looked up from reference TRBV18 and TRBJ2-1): NAGVMQNPRHLVRRRGQEARLRCSPMKGHSHVYWYRQLPEEGLKFMVYLQKENIIDESGMPKERFSAEFPKEGPSILRIQQVVRGDSAAYFCASSRSSYNEQFFGPGTRLTVL.

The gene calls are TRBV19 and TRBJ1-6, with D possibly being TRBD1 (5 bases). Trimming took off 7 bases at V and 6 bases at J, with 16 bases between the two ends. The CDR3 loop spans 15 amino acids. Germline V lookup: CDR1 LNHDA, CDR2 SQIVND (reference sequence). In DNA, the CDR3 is TGTGCCAGTACCTATGGGGGGGATCTTAATTCACCCCTCCACTTT. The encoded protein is CASTYGGDLNSPLHF.

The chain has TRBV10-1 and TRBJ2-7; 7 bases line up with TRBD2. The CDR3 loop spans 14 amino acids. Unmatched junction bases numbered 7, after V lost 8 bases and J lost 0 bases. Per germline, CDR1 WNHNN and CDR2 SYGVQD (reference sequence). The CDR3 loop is CASGVGGNSYEQYF. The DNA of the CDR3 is TGCGCCAGCGGAGTGGGGGGGAACTCCTACGAGCAGTACTTC.

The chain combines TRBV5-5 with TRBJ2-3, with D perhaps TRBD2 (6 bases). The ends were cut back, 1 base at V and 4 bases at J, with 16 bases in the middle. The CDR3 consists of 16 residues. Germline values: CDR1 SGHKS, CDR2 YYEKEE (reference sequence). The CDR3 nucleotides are TGTGCCAGCAGCTTGAGGTTGCGGGACTCGTCAGATACGCAGTATTTT. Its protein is CASSLRLRDSSDTQYF.

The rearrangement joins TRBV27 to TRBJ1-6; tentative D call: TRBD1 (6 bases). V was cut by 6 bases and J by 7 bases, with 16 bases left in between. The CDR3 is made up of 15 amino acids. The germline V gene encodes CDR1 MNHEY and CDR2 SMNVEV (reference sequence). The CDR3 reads CASRPTLGANSPLHF. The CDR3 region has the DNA TGTGCCAGCAGACCCACCCTGGGGGCGAATTCACCCCTCCACTTT.

Here the CDR3 reads CASRVGSSYNSPLHF. Written as DNA, the CDR3 is TGCGCCAGCCGCGTGGGGAGCTCCTATAATTCACCCCTCCACTTT. The gene calls are TRBV5-1 and TRBJ1-6, with no clear D. Trimming removed 7 bases from V and 0 bases from J, with 11 bases in between. This CDR3 is built from 15 residues. The germline CDR1 and CDR2 sequences are SGHRS and YFSETQ.

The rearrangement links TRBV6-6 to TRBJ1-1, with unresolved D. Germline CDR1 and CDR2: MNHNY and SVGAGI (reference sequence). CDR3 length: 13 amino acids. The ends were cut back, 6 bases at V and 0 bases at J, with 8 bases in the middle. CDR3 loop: CASRPDMNTEAFF. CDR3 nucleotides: TGTGCCAGCAGGCCAGATATGAACACTGAAGCTTTCTTT.

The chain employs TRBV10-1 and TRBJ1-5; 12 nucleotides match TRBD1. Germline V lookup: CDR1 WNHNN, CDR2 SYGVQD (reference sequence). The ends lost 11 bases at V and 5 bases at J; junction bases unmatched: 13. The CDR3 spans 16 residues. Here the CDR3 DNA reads TGCGCCCGAAAGACGTACCGGGACAGGGGGCATCAGCCCCAGCATTTT. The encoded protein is CARKTYRDRGHQPQHF.

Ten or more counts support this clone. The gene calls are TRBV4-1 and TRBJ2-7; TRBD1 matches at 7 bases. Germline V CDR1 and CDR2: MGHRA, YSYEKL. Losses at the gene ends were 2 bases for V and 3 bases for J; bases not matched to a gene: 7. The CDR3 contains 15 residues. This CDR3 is CASSQQTGQFYEQYF. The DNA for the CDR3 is TGCGCCAGCAGCCAACAAACGGGACAGTTCTACGAGCAGTACTTC.

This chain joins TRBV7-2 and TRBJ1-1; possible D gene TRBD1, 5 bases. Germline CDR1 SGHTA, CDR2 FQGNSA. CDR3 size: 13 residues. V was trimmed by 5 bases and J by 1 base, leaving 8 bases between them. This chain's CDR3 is CASSAGGNTEAFF. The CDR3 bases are TGTGCCAGCAGCGCGGGGGGGAACACTGAAGCTTTCTTT.

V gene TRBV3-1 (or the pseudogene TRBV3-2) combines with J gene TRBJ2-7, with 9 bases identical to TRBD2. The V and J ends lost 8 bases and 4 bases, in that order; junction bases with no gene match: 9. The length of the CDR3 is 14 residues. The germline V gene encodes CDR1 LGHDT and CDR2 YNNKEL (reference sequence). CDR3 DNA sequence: TGTGCCAGCGCCCGCGGGGGGGGATTTTACGAGCAGTACTTC. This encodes CASARGGGFYEQYF.

CDR3 nucleotide sequence: TGTGCCACCAGCAGACCAGGGCAGGGACAAGAGACCCAGTACTTC. It codes for CATSRPGQGQETQYF. The chain carries TRBV15 and TRBJ2-5; perhaps TRBD1 as D (5 bases). Germline CDR1 and CDR2: LNHNV and YYDKDF (reference sequence). The CDR3 runs 15 residues. V was shortened by 2 bases and J by 2 bases, with 12 bases between the two germline ends.

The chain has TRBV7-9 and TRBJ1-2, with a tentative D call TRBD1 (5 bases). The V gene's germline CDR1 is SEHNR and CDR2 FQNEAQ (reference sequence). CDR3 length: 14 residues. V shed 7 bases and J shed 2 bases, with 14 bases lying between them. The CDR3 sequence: CASNADSFNYGYTF. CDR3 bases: TGTGCCAGCAACGCTGACAGCTTCAACTATGGCTACACCTTC.

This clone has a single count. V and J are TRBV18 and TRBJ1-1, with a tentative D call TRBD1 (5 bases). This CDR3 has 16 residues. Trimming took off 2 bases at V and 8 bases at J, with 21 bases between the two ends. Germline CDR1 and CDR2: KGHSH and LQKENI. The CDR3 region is CASSPNGLRTGSEAFF. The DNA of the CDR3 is TGTGCCAGCTCACCAAACGGGCTGCGAACAGGATCAGAAGCTTTCTTT.

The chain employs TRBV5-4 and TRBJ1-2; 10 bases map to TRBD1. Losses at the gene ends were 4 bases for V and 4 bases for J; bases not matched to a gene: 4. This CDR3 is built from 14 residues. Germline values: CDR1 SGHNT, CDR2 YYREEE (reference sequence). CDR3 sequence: CASSPDRGPYGYTF. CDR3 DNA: TGTGCCAGCAGCCCCGACAGGGGGCCCTATGGCTACACCTTC.

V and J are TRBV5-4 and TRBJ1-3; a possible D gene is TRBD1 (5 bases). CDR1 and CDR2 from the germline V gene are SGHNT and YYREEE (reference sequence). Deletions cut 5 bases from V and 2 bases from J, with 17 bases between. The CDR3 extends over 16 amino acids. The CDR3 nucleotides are TGTGCCAGCAGTGTCGAAGGGGTAGGCGCTGGAAACACCATATATTTT. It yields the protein CASSVEGVGAGNTIYF.

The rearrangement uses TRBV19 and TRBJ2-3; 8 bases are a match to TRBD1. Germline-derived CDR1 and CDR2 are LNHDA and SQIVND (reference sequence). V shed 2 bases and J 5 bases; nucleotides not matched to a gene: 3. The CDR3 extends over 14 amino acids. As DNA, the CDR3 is TGTGCCAGTAGTATACAGGGGGCGGAAGATACGCAGTATTTT. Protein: CASSIQGAEDTQYF.

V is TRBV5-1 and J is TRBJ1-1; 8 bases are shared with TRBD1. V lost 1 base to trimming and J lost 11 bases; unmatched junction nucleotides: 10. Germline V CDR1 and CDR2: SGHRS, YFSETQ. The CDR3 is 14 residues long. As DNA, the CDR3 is TGCGCCAGCAGCTTGCCGGACAGGGCGTTGAGGGCTTTCTTT. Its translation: CASSLPDRALRAFF.

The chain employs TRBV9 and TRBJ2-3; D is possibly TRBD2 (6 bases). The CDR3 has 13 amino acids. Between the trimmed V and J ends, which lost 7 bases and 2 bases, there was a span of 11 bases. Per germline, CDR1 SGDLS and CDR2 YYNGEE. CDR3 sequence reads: CASAGTDTDTQYF. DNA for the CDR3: TGTGCCAGCGCCGGGACTGACACAGATACGCAGTATTTT.

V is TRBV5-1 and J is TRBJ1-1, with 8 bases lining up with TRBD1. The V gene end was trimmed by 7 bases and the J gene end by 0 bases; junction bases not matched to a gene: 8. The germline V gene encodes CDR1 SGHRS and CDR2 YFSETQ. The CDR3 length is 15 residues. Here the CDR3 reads CASGTTGVMNTEAFF. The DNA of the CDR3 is TGCGCCAGCGGAACGACAGGGGTAATGAACACTGAAGCTTTCTTT.

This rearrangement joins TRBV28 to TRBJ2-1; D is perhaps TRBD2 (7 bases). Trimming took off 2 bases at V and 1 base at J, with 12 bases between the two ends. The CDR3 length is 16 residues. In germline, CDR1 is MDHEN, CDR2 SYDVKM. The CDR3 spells CASSLAGAWSYNEQFF. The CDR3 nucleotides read TGTGCCAGCAGTTTAGCGGGGGCCTGGTCCTACAATGAGCAGTTCTTC. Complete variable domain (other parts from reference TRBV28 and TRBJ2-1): DVKVTQSSRYLVKRTGEKVFLECVQDMDHENMFWYRQDPGLGLRLIYFSYDVKMKEKGDIPEGYSVSREKKERFSLILESASTNQTSMYLCASSLAGAWSYNEQFFGPGTRLTVL.

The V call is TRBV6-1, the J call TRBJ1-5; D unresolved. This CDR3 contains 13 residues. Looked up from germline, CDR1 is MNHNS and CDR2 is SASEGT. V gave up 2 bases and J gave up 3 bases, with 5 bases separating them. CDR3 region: CASSERDNQPQHF. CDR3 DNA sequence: TGTGCCAGCAGTGAACGAGACAATCAGCCCCAGCATTTT.

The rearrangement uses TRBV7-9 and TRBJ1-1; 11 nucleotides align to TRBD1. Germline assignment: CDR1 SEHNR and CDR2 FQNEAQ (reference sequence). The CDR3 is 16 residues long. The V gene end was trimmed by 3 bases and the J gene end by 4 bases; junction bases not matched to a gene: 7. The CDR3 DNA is TGTGCCAGCAGCTTGGGACAGGGGGGCTCGGGCACTGAAGCTTTCTTT. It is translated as CASSLGQGGSGTEAFF. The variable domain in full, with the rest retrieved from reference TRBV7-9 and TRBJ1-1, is DTGVSQNPRHKITKRGQNVTFRCDPISEHNRLYWYRQTLGQGPEFLTYFQNEAQLEKSRLLSDRFSAERPKGSFSTLEIQRTEQGDSAMYLCASSLGQGGSGTEAFFGQGTRLTVV.

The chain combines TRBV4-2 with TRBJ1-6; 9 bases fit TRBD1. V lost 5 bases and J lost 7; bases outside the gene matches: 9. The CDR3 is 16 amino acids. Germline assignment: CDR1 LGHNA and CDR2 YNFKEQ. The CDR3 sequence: CASSTRQGVHNSPLHF. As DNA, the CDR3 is TGTGCCAGCAGCACCCGACAGGGGGTGCACAATTCACCCCTCCACTTT.

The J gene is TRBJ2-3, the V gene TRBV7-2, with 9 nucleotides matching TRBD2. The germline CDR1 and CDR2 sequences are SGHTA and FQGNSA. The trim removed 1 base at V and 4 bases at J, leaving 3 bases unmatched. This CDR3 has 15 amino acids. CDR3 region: CASSLGGGRADTQYF. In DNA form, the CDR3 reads TGTGCCAGCAGCTTAGGTGGCGGGAGGGCAGATACGCAGTATTTT. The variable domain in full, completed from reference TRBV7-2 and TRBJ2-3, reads GAGVSQSPSNKVTEKGKDVELRCDPISGHTALYWYRQSLGQGLEFLIYFQGNSAPDKSGLPSDRFSAERTGGSVSTLTIQRTQQEDSAVYLCASSLGGGRADTQYFGPGTRLTVL.

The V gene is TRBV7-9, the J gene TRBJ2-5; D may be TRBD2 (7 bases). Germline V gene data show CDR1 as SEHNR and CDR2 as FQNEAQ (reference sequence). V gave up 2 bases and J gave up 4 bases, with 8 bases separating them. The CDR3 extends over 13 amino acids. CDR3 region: CASSLRGAETQYF. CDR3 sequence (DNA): TGTGCCAGCAGCTTACGGGGGGCAGAGACCCAGTACTTC. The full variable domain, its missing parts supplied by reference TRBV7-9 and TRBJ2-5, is DTGVSQNPRHKITKRGQNVTFRCDPISEHNRLYWYRQTLGQGPEFLTYFQNEAQLEKSRLLSDRFSAERPKGSFSTLEIQRTEQGDSAMYLCASSLRGAETQYFGPGTRLLVL.

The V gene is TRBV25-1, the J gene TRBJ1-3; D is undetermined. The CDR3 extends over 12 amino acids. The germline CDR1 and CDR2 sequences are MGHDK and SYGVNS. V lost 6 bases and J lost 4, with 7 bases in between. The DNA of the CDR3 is TGTGCCAGCAGCCGAGCGGGAAACACCATATATTTT. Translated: CASSRAGNTIYF. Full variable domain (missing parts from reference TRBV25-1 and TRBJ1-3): EADIYQTPRYLVIGTGKKITLECSQTMGHDKMYWYQQDPGMELHLIHYSYGVNSTEKGDLSSESTVSRIRTEHFPLTLESARPSHTSQYLCASSRAGNTIYFGEGSWLTVV.